The 10 T cell receptor beta chains presented below share a single source sample, sequenced in a study of Graves' ophthalmopathy and Graves' hyperthyroidism. Amplified material comprised TCR beta CDR3 regions derived from RNA transcripts. The authors performed first-round RT-PCR with HTBI primers and then a second-round multiplex PCR. A single record per CDR3 protein comes from TCRdb applying MiXCR to the multiplex PCR reads. Counted here are 400,000 or so distinct CDR3 sequences, roughly a sixth occurring once; the ten biggest clones make up roughly 2.6%. Sequenced: peripheral blood. These receptors originate from an adult woman with stable Graves' hyperthyroidism.

This chain joins TRBV25-1 and TRBJ1-5, with TRBD1 matching over 7 bases. This CDR3 has 16 amino acids. J lost 6 bases, V lost 1 base, and 9 bases had no gene match. Germline V CDR1 and CDR2: MGHDK, SYGVNS. CDR3 in amino acids: CASSESTDRAGQPQHF. The CDR3 DNA reads as TGTGCCAGCAGTGAATCAACCGACAGGGCCGGTCAGCCCCAGCATTTT.

A note on this clonotype: A much larger clone sits a single nucleotide away, making a read error possible. J is TRBJ2-7 and V is TRBV30, with D maybe TRBD2 (6 bases). CDR1 is GTSNPN and CDR2 is SVGIG in the germline V gene (reference sequence). This CDR3 comprises 15 residues. The CDR3 sequence is CAWRGRGKSSYEHYF. CDR3 nucleotides: TGTGCCTGGAGGGGTCGCGGGAAGAGCTCCTACGAGCATTACTTC.

Ten or more counts support this clonotype. The chain has TRBV5-1 and TRBJ2-7; 10 bases line up with TRBD2. The CDR3 consists of 16 residues. The germline gives CDR1 SGHRS, CDR2 YFSETQ. The junction had 8 bases not matched to a gene; V was cut back by 4 bases and J by 1 base. This CDR3 reads CASSPPTSGYSYEQYF. The CDR3 DNA is TGCGCCAGCAGCCCACCGACTAGCGGGTATTCCTACGAGCAGTACTTC.

The chain recombines TRBV6-2 or TRBV6-3 with TRBJ2-2; 7 nucleotides align to TRBD1. V lost 7 bases to trimming and J lost 8 bases; unmatched junction nucleotides: 4. The CDR3 consists of 12 residues. Germline lookup yields CDR1 MNHEY and CDR2 SVGEGT. CDR3 amino acids: CASTLTGGELFF. The CDR3 DNA reads as TGTGCCAGCACCCTGACAGGGGGGGAGCTGTTTTTT.

This clonotype was detected many times. J is TRBJ2-7 and V is TRBV11-2; 7 bases match TRBD1. The CDR3 covers 14 residues. The germline CDR1 and CDR2 sequences are SGHAT and FQNNGV. V gave up 5 bases and J gave up 1 base; unmatched junction bases: 5. The CDR3 bases are TGTGCCAGCAGCCCATACAGGGGTTCCTACGAGCAGTACTTC. Protein product: CASSPYRGSYEQYF.

This clonotype was detected ten times or more. The V gene is TRBV28, the J gene TRBJ2-7; TRBD2 agrees at 7 bases. This CDR3 is built from 13 residues. Germline lookup yields CDR1 MDHEN and CDR2 SYDVKM. V was pared by 5 bases and J by 6 bases, with 7 bases of the junction left unmatched. CDR3: CASSPTGTIEQYF. For the CDR3, the DNA is TGTGCCAGCAGTCCTACCGGGACTATCGAGCAGTACTTC.

This clonotype occurred many times. This chain links TRBV27 with TRBJ2-7; D possibly corresponds to TRBD2 (5 bases). Per germline, CDR1 MNHEY and CDR2 SMNVEV (reference sequence). The CDR3 runs 13 residues. Trimming left V 8 bases short and J 3 bases short, with 14 bases between. The CDR3 protein is CASGDQSGYEQYF. Written as DNA, the CDR3 is TGTGCCAGCGGGGATCAGAGCGGCTACGAGCAGTACTTC.

This clonotype showed up many times. A read error is possible here, since a much larger clone lies one base away. This chain joins TRBV28 and TRBJ2-4; possibly TRBD1 for D (5 bases). In germline, CDR1 is MDHEN, CDR2 SYDVKM. The CDR3 sequence is 14 residues long. The CDR3 nucleotides read TGTGCCAGCAGCCCCGACAGTAACAAAAACATTAAGTACTTC. It is translated as CASSPDSNKNIKYF.

This clonotype was detected many times. This chain uses TRBV29-1 with TRBJ2-5, with 9 bases lining up with TRBD2. Germline V CDR1 and CDR2: SQVTM, ANQGSEA. Trimming took 7 bases from V and 4 from J; bases not matched to a gene: 7. This CDR3 contains 13 residues. The CDR3 reads CSGIAGEGETQYF. The CDR3 DNA reads as TGCAGCGGGATAGCGGGAGAGGGAGAGACCCAGTACTTC.

This clonotype was seen many times. The V and J genes are TRBV30 and TRBJ2-7; TRBD1 might be the D (6 bases). Looked up from germline, CDR1 is GTSNPN and CDR2 is SVGIG (reference sequence). CDR3 length: 13 residues. The V gene lost 3 bases and the J gene lost 3 bases, with 12 bases spanning the gap. CDR3 bases: TGTGCCTGGAGCTCCGGGACATACTACGAGCAGTACTTC. Its translation: CAWSSGTYYEQYF. Complete variable domain (other parts from reference TRBV30 and TRBJ2-7): SQTIHQWPATLVQPVGSPLSLECTVEGTSNPNLYWYRQAAGRGLQLLFYSVGIGQISSEVPQNLSASRPQDRQFILSSKKLLLSDSGFYLCAWSSGTYYEQYFGPGTRLTVT.